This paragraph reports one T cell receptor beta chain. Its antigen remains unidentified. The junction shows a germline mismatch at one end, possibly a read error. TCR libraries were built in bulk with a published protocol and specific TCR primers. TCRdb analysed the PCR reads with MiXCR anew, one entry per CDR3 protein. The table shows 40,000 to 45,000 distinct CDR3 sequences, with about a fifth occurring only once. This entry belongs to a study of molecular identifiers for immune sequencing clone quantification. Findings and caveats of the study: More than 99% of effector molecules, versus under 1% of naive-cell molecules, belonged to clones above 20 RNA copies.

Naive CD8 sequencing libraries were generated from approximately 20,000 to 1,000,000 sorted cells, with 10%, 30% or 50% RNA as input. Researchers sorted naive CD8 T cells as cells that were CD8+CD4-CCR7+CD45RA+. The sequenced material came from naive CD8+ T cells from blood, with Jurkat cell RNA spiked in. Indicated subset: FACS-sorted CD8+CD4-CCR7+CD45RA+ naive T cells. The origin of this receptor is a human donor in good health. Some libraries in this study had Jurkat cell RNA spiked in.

Here the CDR3 reads CASCQERFRGEQFF. Here the CDR3 DNA reads TGCGCCAGCTGCCAAGAGAGGTTTAGGGGAGAGCAGTTCTTC. V gene TRBV4-1 combines with J gene TRBJ2-1; TRBD1 is a possible D gene (5 bases). Germline CDR1 and CDR2: MGHRA and YSYEKL. The CDR3 is 14 amino acids.